Listed here are 7 T cell receptor beta chains from one sample, sequenced in a study of patients and donors after allogeneic stem cell transplantation. Each CDR3 protein gets one entry after TCRdb re-called the RT-PCR reads with MiXCR. The data hold 800,000 to 1,000,000 distinct CDR3 sequences, with roughly 17% observed a single time. Sequenced: blood, either unsorted or a sorted T cell fraction (not recorded which). Receptors originate from a human donor who was either an allogeneic HSCT recipient or a stem cell or donor lymphocyte infusion donor (not recorded which). It is not recorded whose cells these are; they may come from a transplant donor.

In its sample, this clonotype was seen a few times. The chain is built from TRBV25-1 and TRBJ2-7, with D possibly matching TRBD1 (5 bases). The germline CDR1 and CDR2 sequences are MGHDK and SYGVNS. Deletions cut 6 bases from V and 3 bases from J, with 9 bases between. CDR3 length: 12 amino acids. CDR3 sequence: CASRGAVYEQYF. The CDR3 DNA follows: TGTGCCAGCAGAGGGGCCGTCTACGAGCAGTACTTC.

Many counts were recorded for this clonotype. The chain combines TRBV12-3 or TRBV12-4 with TRBJ2-7, with 9 nucleotides matching TRBD1. This CDR3 region has 14 residues. Germline trimming cut 6 bases from V and 3 bases from J; bases unmatched to any gene: 6. The CDR3 coding sequence is TGTGCCAGCAGACAGGGGGCCAGGCGCTACGAGCAGTACTTC. This sequence encodes CASRQGARRYEQYF.

The chain joins TRBV7-9 to TRBJ2-7, with no clear D. Germline CDR1 is SEHNR and CDR2 is FQNEAQ (reference sequence). Trimming pared 5 bases from V and 3 bases from J, leaving 20 bases between. The CDR3 sequence is 16 residues long. CDR3 DNA sequence: TGTGCCAGCAGCCCTCCGAAGCCCGGAGACCACTACGAGCAGTACTTC. Protein: CASSPPKPGDHYEQYF.

This clonotype has only a few counts. V and J are TRBV28 and TRBJ2-2; 8 bases map to TRBD2. This CDR3 has 16 amino acids. Germline V gene lookup returns CDR1 MDHEN and CDR2 SYDVKM. V trimming: 3 bases; J trimming: 7 bases; junction bases outside the gene matches: 10. The CDR3 nucleotides read TGTGCCAGCAGTTTTACGAGACTAGCGACAGGCGGGGAGCTGTTTTTT. It codes for CASSFTRLATGGELFF.

This clonotype was seen a few times. J is TRBJ1-1 and V is TRBV10-3; D is uncertain. Germline V lookup: CDR1 ENHRY, CDR2 SYGVKD. Trimming took off 8 bases at V and 2 bases at J, with 9 bases between the two ends. The CDR3 consists of 12 residues. The CDR3 nucleotides read TGTGCCATCGGAAGGGATAACACTGAAGCTTTCTTT. Translating it yields CAIGRDNTEAFF.

This clonotype was recorded once. The V and J genes are TRBV12-3 or TRBV12-4 and TRBJ2-7; 11 nucleotides match TRBD2. The CDR3 contains 15 residues. J was trimmed by 3 bases and V by 5 bases; bases with no gene match: 6. The CDR3 DNA reads TGTGCCAGCAGTGTGGGACTAGCGGTTGACTACGAGCAGTACTTC. Translated, it gives CASSVGLAVDYEQYF.

The chain couples TRBV12-3 or TRBV12-4 to TRBJ2-7; unclear D gene. With 5 bases removed from V and 6 bases from J, the gap between germline ends came to 17 bases. This CDR3 has 14 amino acids. CDR3 bases: TGTGCCAGCAGTGCCCCATTGGGCCTTCTCGAGCAGTACTTC. This encodes CASSAPLGLLEQYF.